This TCR beta chain was identified during a study of T cells in Graves' hyperthyroidism and ophthalmopathy. Amplification of TCR beta CDR3 regions was performed using RNA transcripts as template. The primer set for the first-round RT-PCR of the TCR CDR3 was HTBI. TCRdb analysed the multiplex PCR reads with MiXCR anew, one entry per CDR3 protein. Among fewer than 400,000 distinct CDR3 sequences listed, about 14% were seen once. V lost 4 bases and J 7 bases, leaving 20 bases between the germline ends. The CDR3 is made up of 15 amino acids. CDR1 DFQATT and CDR2 SNEGSKA come from the germline V gene (reference sequence). This clonotype has ten or more counts. Each person with ophthalmopathy scored at least 3 on the Clinical Activity Score, reached NOSPECS grade 4 or higher, and had been ill under 3 months.

The source material was blood. The chain has TRBV20-1 and TRBJ2-1; unclear D gene. The origin of this receptor is a man aged 50 to 60 with Graves' ophthalmopathy. CDR3 region: CSATRRNLQSNEQFF. For the CDR3, the DNA is TGCAGTGCTACTAGGCGGAACTTACAAAGTAATGAGCAGTTCTTC.